Each of the 29 T cell receptor beta chains below was sequenced from the same sample in a study of glioma-infiltrating T cells. TCR alpha and beta CDR3 regions were amplified from RNA using iRepertoire nested multiplex PCR. TCRdb redid the calling of the multiplex PCR reads with MiXCR, one entry per CDR3 protein. The sample includes about 200,000 distinct CDR3 sequences, approximately 30% seen only once; the top ten take 20% to 25%. Sequenced input: glioma tissue, nonneoplastic brain tissue, or PBMCs (not recorded which). The source of these receptors is a human donor with low-grade glioma or glioblastoma, undergoing nonglioma brain surgery, or in good health (not recorded which).

For this clonotype: Being one base from a much bigger clone, this may be a read error. The CDR3, as DNA: TGTGCCGGCAGTTACTCAGGCCTAACCCAGTACTTC. It encodes CAGSYSGLTQYF. The J gene is TRBJ2-7, the V gene TRBV6-5; D remains unclear. The CDR3 length is 12 residues. CDR1 is MNHEY and CDR2 is SVGAGI in the germline V gene.

This clonotype came up many times. The V and J genes are TRBV27 and TRBJ2-7; TRBD1 matches 7 bases. Trimming removed 5 bases from V and 4 bases from J; junction bases left unmatched: 8. Germline V lookup: CDR1 MNHEY, CDR2 SMNVEV (reference sequence). The CDR3 has 14 residues. CDR3 protein: CASSPTGLRYEQYF. DNA for the CDR3: TGTGCCAGCAGTCCGACAGGGTTAAGGTACGAGCAGTACTTC.

This clonotype was counted many times. This chain connects TRBV12-3 or TRBV12-4 to TRBJ2-7; TRBD1 matches at 7 bases. With V trimmed by 5 bases and J by 2 bases, 9 bases remained unmatched. This CDR3 is 15 amino acids long. CDR3 nucleotide sequence: TGTGCCAGCAGTACGGGACAGCGCTGGGCCTACGAGCAGTACTTC. The encoded protein is CASSTGQRWAYEQYF.

CDR3 DNA sequence: TGTGCCAGCGGCACCGGGACGATCCCCTACGAGCAGTTCTTC. It translates to CASGTGTIPYEQFF. This rearrangement joins TRBV7-2 to TRBJ2-1; D tentatively fits TRBD1 or TRBD2 (5 bases each). Deletions cut 8 bases from V and 10 bases from J, with 21 bases between. Per the germline V gene, CDR1 is SGHTA and CDR2 is FQGNSA. The CDR3 contains 14 residues.

This clonotype has at least ten counts. The chain links TRBV2 to TRBJ2-7; D remains ambiguous. Germline V gene data show CDR1 as SNHLY and CDR2 as FYNNEI. The CDR3 totals 14 residues. V was clipped by 6 bases and J by 0 bases, with 12 bases between them. The CDR3 here is CASRKRPDSYEQYF. The CDR3 bases are TGTGCCAGCAGAAAACGGCCAGACTCCTACGAGCAGTACTTC.

For this clonotype: Its ends do not fully match the called genes, so a read error is possible. The rearrangement joins TRBV18 to TRBJ2-7; D unresolved. Germline CDR1 is KGHSH and CDR2 is LQKENI. The CDR3 is 15 amino acids. The CDR3 nucleotides read TGTGCCAGCCCACCACCATCCGGCGGAAACTACGAGCAGTACTTT. Encoded protein: CASPPPSGGNYEQYF.

In this sample, this clonotype turned up a few times. This chain links TRBV5-1 with TRBJ1-1; D gene unclear. V gave up 0 bases and J gave up 1 base, with 10 bases separating them. Germline assignment: CDR1 SGHRS and CDR2 YFSETQ. The CDR3 runs to 15 residues. In DNA form, the CDR3 reads TGCGCCAGCAGCTTGGACTTCGCGGGGAACACTGAAGCTTTCTTT. It translates to CASSLDFAGNTEAFF. Drawing the rest from reference TRBV5-1 and TRBJ1-1, the complete variable domain is KAGVTQTPRYLIKTRGQQVTLSCSPISGHRSVSWYQQTPGQGLQFLFEYFSETQRNKGNFPGRFSGRQFSNSRSEMNVSTLELGDSALYLCASSLDFAGNTEAFFGQGTRLTVV.

At least ten counts were recorded for this clonotype. The chain combines TRBV4-1 with TRBJ1-1, with 7 positions matching TRBD1. CDR1 and CDR2 from the germline V gene are MGHRA and YSYEKL. The CDR3 covers 16 residues. V dropped 1 base and J dropped 1; count of bases not matched to a gene: 6. CDR3 protein: CASSQAPTGRNTEAFF. The CDR3 DNA follows: TGCGCCAGCAGCCAAGCCCCGACAGGGAGGAACACTGAAGCTTTCTTT.

This clonotype appeared a few times. CDR3: CASSFEWGPRNIQYF. The CDR3 DNA is TGTGCCAGCAGCTTCGAATGGGGCCCTAGAAACATTCAGTACTTC. The genes are TRBV7-2 and TRBJ2-4; possible D gene TRBD1, 5 bases. The CDR3 loop spans 15 amino acids. Germline lookup yields CDR1 SGHTA and CDR2 FQGNSA. V gave up 3 bases and J gave up 6 bases, with 15 bases separating them.

There are many counts of this clonotype. The chain carries TRBV7-2 and TRBJ1-1; possible D gene TRBD1, 5 bases. Germline V gene sequence: CDR1 SGHTA, CDR2 FQGNSA. The length of the CDR3 is 13 residues. Trimming shortened V by 0 bases and J by 8 bases, and 10 bases separated the two germline ends. The CDR3 protein is CASSLASGGEAFF. CDR3 sequence (DNA): TGTGCCAGCAGCTTAGCCTCGGGGGGGGAAGCTTTCTTT.

The chain carries TRBV6-1 and TRBJ2-1; D is undetermined. Looked up from germline, CDR1 is MNHNS and CDR2 is SASEGT. The CDR3 contains 12 residues. Trimming took off 4 bases at V and 10 bases at J, with 11 bases between the two ends. This CDR3 reads CASSGNSYEQFF. Written as DNA, the CDR3 is TGTGCCAGCAGTGGCAACTCCTACGAGCAGTTCTTC.

The table lists this clonotype with many counts. The chain recombines TRBV5-1 with TRBJ1-2, with 7 positions matching TRBD1. This CDR3 is built from 12 residues. The V segment lost 4 bases and the J segment 6 bases; nucleotides outside the gene matches: 3. Germline V gene lookup returns CDR1 SGHRS and CDR2 YFSETQ. CDR3 sequence reads: CASSPDRHGYTF. CDR3 bases: TGCGCCAGCAGCCCGGACAGGCATGGCTACACCTTC.

The table lists this clonotype with many counts. This rearrangement joins TRBV28 to TRBJ1-5, with a weak D call TRBD1 (6 bases). The V gene lost 5 bases and the J gene lost 6 bases, with 20 bases spanning the gap. Germline V gene lookup returns CDR1 MDHEN and CDR2 SYDVKM. CDR3 length equals 16 residues. The CDR3 loop is CASSPLTQGLGQPQHF. In DNA form, the CDR3 reads TGTGCCAGCAGTCCCCTTACACAGGGTCTGGGTCAGCCCCAGCATTTT.

This clonotype came up many times. This chain joins TRBV7-9 and TRBJ1-4, with D uncertain. The CDR3 loop spans 12 amino acids. V lost 3 bases to trimming and J lost 4 bases, with 3 bases between them. Germline lookup yields CDR1 SEHNR and CDR2 FQNEAQ (reference sequence). CDR3 nucleotide sequence: TGTGCCAGCAGCTTGGATAATGAAAAACTGTTTTTT. Protein product: CASSLDNEKLFF.

On this clonotype: A junction end diverges from the germline sequence, so it may reflect a read error. The J gene is TRBJ1-3, the V gene TRBV5-4, with D unclear. This CDR3 has 14 residues. Germline V lookup: CDR1 SGHNT, CDR2 YYREEE (reference sequence). This CDR3 reads CARSLYGTRNTIYF. The CDR3, as DNA: TGTGCCAGGAGCTTGTACGGAACTCGAAACACCATATATTTT.

CDR3 loop: CASSTGTSGSGHEQYF. The CDR3 DNA reads as TGTGCCAGTAGTACCGGGACTAGCGGGAGTGGCCACGAGCAGTACTTC. The gene calls are TRBV19 and TRBJ2-7; 14 bases agree with TRBD2. CDR1 and CDR2 from the germline V gene are LNHDA and SQIVND (reference sequence). The CDR3 covers 16 residues. With V trimmed by 4 bases and J by 5 bases, 7 bases remained unmatched. Based on the CDR3 plus reference TRBV19 and TRBJ2-7, the full variable domain is DGGITQSPKYLFRKEGQNVTLSCEQNLNHDAMYWYRQDPGQGLRLIYYSQIVNDFQKGDIAEGYSVSREKKESFPLTVTSAQKNPTAFYLCASSTGTSGSGHEQYFGPGTRLTVT.

V is TRBV5-4 and J is TRBJ2-1, with a tentative D call TRBD1 (6 bases). With 6 bases removed from V and 9 bases from J, the gap between germline ends came to 22 bases. The CDR3 is 15 residues long. The germline V gene has CDR1 SGHNT and CDR2 YYREEE (reference sequence). For the CDR3, the DNA is TGTGCCAGCAACATGAACAGGGACCGGGGCCCTGAGCAGTTCTTC. Its protein product is CASNMNRDRGPEQFF.

This clonotype was seen a handful of times. No conserved phenylalanine or tryptophan is present at the end of the CDR3, so a read error is the likely explanation. J is TRBJ2-7 and V is TRBV27; 8 positions agree with TRBD2. J gave up 6 bases and V 6 bases, and 13 bases lay outside the gene matches. CDR1 MNHEY and CDR2 SMNVEV come from the germline V gene (reference sequence). This CDR3 is built from 15 residues. CDR3 loop: CASSRGGGRIVEQYL. The CDR3 nucleotides read TGTGCCAGCAGCCGGGGGGGGGGGCGGATCGTCGAGCAGTACCTC.

This clonotype was seen a handful of times. The V gene is TRBV12-3 or TRBV12-4, the J gene TRBJ1-1; D possibly corresponds to TRBD1 (6 bases). V was clipped by 6 bases and J by 5 bases, with 19 bases between them. The CDR3 is 15 residues long. The DNA of the CDR3 is TGTGCCAGCAGCTTGGCGGGGGCGCGGGGGACTGAAGCTTTCTTT. This codes for CASSLAGARGTEAFF.

This clonotype occurred many times. This chain links TRBV6-5 with TRBJ1-2; TRBD1 aligns across 7 bases. Per germline, CDR1 MNHEY and CDR2 SVGAGI. This CDR3 is 14 amino acids long. Losses at the gene ends were 2 bases for V and 0 bases for J; bases not matched to a gene: 0. The CDR3, as DNA: TGTGCCAGCAGTTACGGGACAGCTAACTATGGCTACACCTTC. Translation: CASSYGTANYGYTF.

This clonotype was seen repeatedly, ten times or more. CDR3: CASRDQNTEQFF. The DNA for the CDR3 is TGTGCCAGCAGGGACCAAAACACTGAGCAGTTCTTC. The V call is TRBV6-2 or TRBV6-3, the J call TRBJ2-1; D not resolved. The germline V and J ends were trimmed by 6 bases and 9 bases, with 12 bases remaining between them. The V gene's germline CDR1 is MNHEY and CDR2 SVGEGT. This CDR3 spans 12 amino acids.

This clonotype was detected ten times or more. V is TRBV7-9 and J is TRBJ1-2, with D unclear. Trimming stripped 5 bases from V and 8 bases from J, with 15 bases between. Per germline, CDR1 SEHNR and CDR2 FQNEAQ (reference sequence). The CDR3 length is 13 residues. CDR3 sequence: CASSLWGEEGYTF. CDR3 DNA: TGTGCCAGCAGCCTTTGGGGTGAGGAGGGCTACACCTTC.

The chain employs TRBV12-5 and TRBJ2-1; D is unresolved. The germline V gene has CDR1 LGHNT and CDR2 FRNRAP. The V gene lost 2 bases and the J gene lost 8 bases, with 7 bases spanning the gap. The CDR3 has 12 amino acids. The CDR3 DNA is TGTGCTAGTGGTTTGAGCCTCGATGAGCAGTTCTTC. Its translation: CASGLSLDEQFF.

In this sample, this clonotype turned up many times. The chain carries TRBV19 and TRBJ2-7, with 7 bases aligning to TRBD2. With V trimmed by 3 bases and J by 6 bases, 11 bases remained unmatched. The CDR3 is 15 residues long. The germline CDR1 and CDR2 sequences are LNHDA and SQIVND (reference sequence). The CDR3 region is CASSIWAASGGEQYF. CDR3 bases: TGTGCCAGTAGTATTTGGGCTGCCTCGGGAGGCGAGCAGTACTTC.

This clonotype appeared many times. The chain joins TRBV29-1 to TRBJ2-7; unclear D gene. CDR1 and CDR2 from the germline V gene are SQVTM and ANQGSEA. This CDR3 region has 14 residues. V was cut by 6 bases and J by 0 bases, with 15 bases left in between. The CDR3 nucleotides read TGCAGCGTCGCCGTGACATCTAGCTCCTACGAGCAGTACTTC. Its protein product is CSVAVTSSSYEQYF.

This clonotype occurred many times. The chain links TRBV28 to TRBJ2-3; D ambiguous. V was shortened by 4 bases and J by 4 bases, with 12 bases between the two germline ends. Germline CDR1 reads MDHEN; CDR2 reads SYDVKM. The length of the CDR3 is 14 residues. CDR3 sequence: CASSSPVVADTQYF. The CDR3 DNA sequence: TGTGCCAGCAGTTCCCCCGTGGTGGCAGATACGCAGTATTTT.

The chain uses TRBV14 and TRBJ1-6; D call uncertain. Trimming removed 3 bases at V and 4 bases at J, with 7 bases between. Germline lookup yields CDR1 SGHDN and CDR2 FVKESK. The CDR3 contains 14 residues. The CDR3 reads CASSQSAYNSPLHF. CDR3 nucleotide sequence: TGTGCCAGCAGCCAGTCAGCATATAATTCACCCCTCCACTTT.

The V gene is TRBV10-2, the J gene TRBJ2-1; 11 nucleotides align to TRBD2. V lost 6 bases and J lost 3; bases outside the gene matches: 4. CDR3 length: 15 residues. Germline loops: CDR1 WSHSY, CDR2 SAAADI. The CDR3 DNA reads TGCGCCAGCAGCCAAGGGACTAGCGGCTACAATGAGCAGTTCTTC. Translated: CASSQGTSGYNEQFF.

This chain connects TRBV4-1 to TRBJ2-7; 7 positions match TRBD1. The J segment lost 0 bases and the V segment lost 5 bases, leaving 7 bases of the junction unmatched. Germline V gives CDR1 MGHRA, CDR2 YSYEKL. The CDR3 spans 15 residues. For the CDR3, the DNA is TGCGCCAGCAGCTTGAACAGGGGCCGCTCCTACGAGCAGTACTTC. Protein product: CASSLNRGRSYEQYF.